The 32 T cell receptor beta chains listed next were all sequenced from one sample in a study of T cell changes during pregnancy in multiple sclerosis. Assay: immunoSEQ multiplex PCR; the TCRdb copy retains only in-frame clones and omits some. This table holds tens of thousands of clones, 80% to 95% found once. Sample: peripheral blood, taken in the third trimester of pregnancy. Source of these receptors: a female donor in good health, enrolled as a control in a pregnancy study.

This chain links TRBV5-1 with TRBJ2-3; 9 nucleotides agree with TRBD1. The germline V gene has CDR1 SGHRS and CDR2 YFSETQ. Trimming cost V 4 bases and J 6 bases; bases outside gene matches: 6. There are 14 residues in the CDR3. The CDR3 DNA reads TGCGCCAGCAGCATCGGACAGGGGACCGATACGCAGTATTTT. It specifies CASSIGQGTDTQYF.

This clone was counted once. V gene TRBV4-1 combines with J gene TRBJ2-1; TRBD2 matches at 9 bases. The CDR3 has 18 amino acids. V was clipped by 1 base and J by 4 bases; unmatched bases: 11. The germline gives CDR1 MGHRA, CDR2 YSYEKL. The CDR3 region has the DNA TGCGCCAGCAGCCAAGCTTTTGGCGGGAGGGCCTTTTACAATGAGCAGTTCTTC. This codes for CASSQAFGGRAFYNEQFF.

The chain has TRBV19 and TRBJ1-1; D is possibly TRBD1 (5 bases). The CDR3 is 17 residues long. CDR1 LNHDA and CDR2 SQIVND come from the germline V gene (reference sequence). The V end was cut by 3 bases, the J end by 1 base, with 18 bases between. The CDR3 sequence: CASSIGWGSLGNTEAFF. The CDR3 nucleotides are TGTGCCAGTAGTATTGGGTGGGGCAGCCTTGGGAACACTGAAGCTTTCTTT.

The V and J genes are TRBV7-6 and TRBJ1-5, with D unclear. The CDR3 is made up of 13 amino acids. Trimming stripped 1 base from V and 9 bases from J, with 10 bases between. Germline V lookup: CDR1 SGHVS, CDR2 FNYEAQ. CDR3 residues: CASSLGGSRPQHF. The CDR3 nucleotides are TGTGCCAGCAGCTTAGGAGGCAGTCGGCCCCAGCATTTT.

The rearrangement links TRBV19 to TRBJ1-2, with TRBD1 as a possible D gene (6 bases). Germline CDR1 LNHDA, CDR2 SQIVND (reference sequence). Trimming left V 3 bases short and J 4 bases short, with 12 bases between. The CDR3 sequence is 14 residues long. CDR3 nucleotides: TGTGCCAGTAGTATGGTGACAGGTCGCTATGGCTACACCTTC. It codes for CASSMVTGRYGYTF.

The rearrangement uses TRBV13 and TRBJ1-4; D is ambiguous. Per the germline V gene, CDR1 is PRHDT and CDR2 is FYEKMQ (reference sequence). There are 16 residues in the CDR3. V lost 3 bases and J lost 4, with 15 bases in between. The CDR3 spells CASSFRHLGNNEKLFF. DNA of the CDR3: TGTGCCAGCAGCTTCAGACATCTCGGGAATAATGAAAAACTGTTTTTT. Based on the CDR3 plus reference TRBV13 and TRBJ1-4, the full variable domain is AAGVIQSPRHLIKEKRETATLKCYPIPRHDTVYWYQQGPGQDPQFLISFYEKMQSDKGSIPDRFSAQQFSDYHSELNMSSLELGDSALYFCASSFRHLGNNEKLFFGSGTQLSVL.

The chain is built from TRBV10-1 and TRBJ2-7, with 7 bases matching TRBD1. V was clipped by 2 bases and J by 1 base; unmatched bases: 5. Germline loops: CDR1 WNHNN, CDR2 SYGVQD (reference sequence). There are 15 residues in the CDR3. CDR3: CASSEEGTASYEQYF. CDR3 DNA sequence: TGCGCCAGCAGTGAGGAGGGGACAGCTTCCTACGAGCAGTACTTC.

The chain employs TRBV2 and TRBJ2-7, with TRBD2 matching 13 bases. The J segment lost 5 bases and the V segment lost 6 bases, leaving 7 bases of the junction unmatched. CDR1 is SNHLY, CDR2 FYNNEI, per germline. The CDR3 extends over 15 amino acids. CDR3 in amino acids: CASSELAGGPNEQYF. The CDR3 DNA reads TGTGCCAGCAGCGAACTAGCGGGGGGGCCCAACGAGCAGTACTTC.

The chain couples TRBV1 to TRBJ2-7; TRBD2 is the table's D call, not checked against the DNA. TRBV1 is termed a pseudogene. This CDR3 region has 14 residues. The CDR3 region is CTSSQIAAPYEQYF. The CDR3 DNA follows: TGCACCAGCAGCCAAATCGCGGCCCCCTACGAGCAGTACTTC.

The J gene is TRBJ2-5, the V gene TRBV23-1; 10 nucleotides match TRBD2. TRBV23-1 falls under the ORF class, with uncertain function. CDR3 length: 18 amino acids. The J segment lost 3 bases and the V segment lost 0 bases, leaving 10 bases of the junction unmatched. The CDR3 DNA reads as TGCGCCAGCAGTCAATCCTCTCGGGGCCTAGCGGGAGAAGAGACCCAGTACTTC. This gives the protein CASSQSSRGLAGEETQYF.

The CDR3 loop reads CASSSQGWGYEQYF. The CDR3 region has the DNA TGTGCCAGCAGCTCCCAGGGGTGGGGGTACGAGCAGTACTTC. This chain uses TRBV7-2 with TRBJ2-7; tentatively, D is TRBD1 (6 bases). Germline loops: CDR1 SGHTA, CDR2 FQGNSA. Trimming took off 4 bases at V and 4 bases at J, with 14 bases between the two ends. CDR3 length equals 14 residues.

The chain carries TRBV6-5 and TRBJ2-7; 9 bases fit TRBD2. The CDR3 is 13 amino acids. Germline V gene data show CDR1 as MNHEY and CDR2 as SVGAGI. The V and J ends lost 6 bases and 5 bases, in that order; junction bases with no gene match: 5. DNA of the CDR3: TGTGCCAGCAGCGTGATAGCGGGGGACGAGCAGTACTTC. Protein product: CASSVIAGDEQYF.

The chain couples TRBV30 to TRBJ1-1; a possible D gene is TRBD1 (5 bases). The CDR3 is 11 amino acids. V gave up 4 bases and J gave up 5 bases, with 8 bases separating them. Germline CDR1 is GTSNPN and CDR2 is SVGIG (reference sequence). The CDR3 bases are TGTGCCTGGATCAGGGCAACTGAAGCTTTCTTT. The encoded protein is CAWIRATEAFF. The variable domain in full, completed from reference TRBV30 and TRBJ1-1, reads SQTIHQWPATLVQPVGSPLSLECTVEGTSNPNLYWYRQAAGRGLQLLFYSVGIGQISSEVPQNLSASRPQDRQFILSSKKLLLSDSGFYLCAWIRATEAFFGQGTRLTVV.

V gene TRBV28 combines with J gene TRBJ1-1; 7 bases are a match to TRBD1. The germline CDR1 and CDR2 sequences are MDHEN and SYDVKM. V gave up 5 bases and J gave up 4 bases; unmatched junction bases: 16. The CDR3 has 17 residues. DNA of the CDR3: TGTGCCAGCAGTCCTCTACAGGGGATCAGGTGGGTCACTGAAGCTTTCTTT. Translation gives CASSPLQGIRWVTEAFF. Full variable domain (missing parts from reference TRBV28 and TRBJ1-1): DVKVTQSSRYLVKRTGEKVFLECVQDMDHENMFWYRQDPGLGLRLIYFSYDVKMKEKGDIPEGYSVSREKKERFSLILESASTNQTSMYLCASSPLQGIRWVTEAFFGQGTRLTVV.

V gene TRBV19 combines with J gene TRBJ2-2, with 8 bases that match TRBD2. CDR1 is LNHDA, CDR2 SQIVND, per germline (reference sequence). The CDR3 loop spans 14 amino acids. The junction had 1 base not matched to a gene; V was cut back by 5 bases and J by 2 bases. The CDR3 DNA follows: TGTGCCAGTAGTCGGGGGGGAAACACCGGGGAGCTGTTTTTT. Its protein is CASSRGGNTGELFF.

This chain connects TRBV6-6 to TRBJ1-4, with D perhaps TRBD1 (6 bases). Per the germline V gene, CDR1 is MNHNY and CDR2 is SVGAGI (reference sequence). CDR3 length: 15 residues. V was cut by 6 bases and J by 8 bases, with 19 bases left in between. DNA for the CDR3: TGTGCCAGCAGCCTTGCGATGGAGGGGGGGGAAAAACTGTTTTTT. Its protein is CASSLAMEGGEKLFF.

The chain links TRBV5-4 to TRBJ2-1, with 7 bases identical to TRBD2. CDR1 is SGHNT, CDR2 YYREEE, per germline (reference sequence). The CDR3 covers 14 residues. The V and J ends lost 2 bases and 7 bases, in that order; junction bases with no gene match: 6. CDR3 bases: TGTGCCAGCAGCTTTGCGGGAGTGGGTAATGAGCAGTTCTTC. Amino acids: CASSFAGVGNEQFF.

CDR3 coding DNA: TGTGCCTGGAGGGACAGGGTCTCGTACCAAGAGACCCAGTACTTC. This codes for CAWRDRVSYQETQYF. The chain couples TRBV30 to TRBJ2-5; 8 nucleotides align to TRBD1. Germline V lookup: CDR1 GTSNPN, CDR2 SVGIG (reference sequence). The CDR3 runs to 15 residues. Trimming cost V 3 bases and J 0 bases; bases outside gene matches: 6.

This chain joins TRBV13 and TRBJ2-5; TRBD2 matches at 10 bases. Trimming at V came to 5 bases and at J to 4 bases, leaving 4 bases not matched to a gene. The CDR3 totals 14 residues. Germline V lookup: CDR1 PRHDT, CDR2 FYEKMQ (reference sequence). The CDR3 nucleotides read TGTGCCAGCAGCCAGAGACTAGCGGGAGAGACCCAGTACTTC. Amino acids: CASSQRLAGETQYF.

This clone appeared a few times. This chain links TRBV7-6 with TRBJ2-7, with D unclear. This CDR3 spans 14 amino acids. Trimming pared 3 bases from V and 3 bases from J, leaving 12 bases between. Germline CDR1 is SGHVS and CDR2 is FNYEAQ. CDR3 sequence: CASSFGARNYEQYF. CDR3 DNA: TGTGCCAGCAGCTTCGGTGCTAGAAACTACGAGCAGTACTTC.

This chain links TRBV7-8 with TRBJ1-6; D is possibly TRBD1 (5 bases). CDR3 length: 16 residues. V was cut by 1 base and J by 8 bases, with 15 bases left in between. In germline, CDR1 is SGHVS, CDR2 FQNEAQ. CDR3 bases: TGTGCCAGCAGCTTAGGGCAGGGAAGAGGTCATTCACCCCTCCACTTT. It codes for CASSLGQGRGHSPLHF.

This chain uses TRBV18 with TRBJ1-1; D perhaps matches TRBD1 (6 bases). The CDR3 sequence is 15 residues long. Trimming pared 1 base from V and 6 bases from J, leaving 15 bases between. Germline loops: CDR1 KGHSH, CDR2 LQKENI. DNA of the CDR3: TGTGCCAGCTCACCACTCCGGACAGAGCAACCTGAAGCTTTCTTT. Translated: CASSPLRTEQPEAFF.

This chain joins TRBV9 and TRBJ2-3, with 8 nucleotides matching TRBD1. The V gene end was trimmed by 3 bases and the J gene end by 6 bases; junction bases not matched to a gene: 12. The CDR3 contains 16 residues. Germline V CDR1 and CDR2: SGDLS, YYNGEE. The CDR3 DNA reads TGTGCCAGCAGCGCACGGACAGGGTCAGAACGGGATACGCAGTATTTT. Protein product: CASSARTGSERDTQYF.

This chain uses TRBV11-2 with TRBJ1-5; 8 nucleotides line up with TRBD1. Germline trimming cut 3 bases from V and 4 bases from J; bases unmatched to any gene: 2. Germline CDR1 is SGHAT and CDR2 is FQNNGV. The CDR3 is made up of 14 amino acids. CDR3 nucleotide sequence: TGTGCCAGCAGCTTCGGGACAGGTAATCAGCCCCAGCATTTT. Encoded protein: CASSFGTGNQPQHF.

Turning to this clone: At one end, the junction sequence differs from germline, possibly due to a read error. V usage is TRBV6-1 and J usage is TRBJ2-7, with 8 bases identical to TRBD1. CDR1 MNHNS and CDR2 SASEGT come from the germline V gene. The CDR3 loop spans 13 amino acids. The CDR3 here is CASSEMGQGAPVF. CDR3 bases: TGTGCCAGCAGTGAAATGGGCCAGGGGGCGCCTGTCTTC.

This clone was counted only a few times. V gene TRBV6-4 combines with J gene TRBJ2-3; TRBD2 might be the D (6 bases). This CDR3 is 13 amino acids long. Per the germline V gene, CDR1 is MRHNA and CDR2 is SNTAGT. Trimming removed 5 bases from V and 1 base from J, with 7 bases in between. CDR3 in DNA: TGTGCCAGCAGTCCTAGCGGCACAGATACGCAGTATTTT. Protein: CASSPSGTDTQYF.

The chain links TRBV4-2 to TRBJ2-1, with 7 bases fitting TRBD2. This CDR3 has 16 amino acids. The germline gives CDR1 LGHNA, CDR2 YNFKEQ. The junction had 10 bases not matched to a gene; V was cut back by 1 base and J by 7 bases. The CDR3 here is CASSQVGGSFTNEQFF. CDR3 DNA sequence: TGTGCCAGCAGCCAAGTGGGCGGGAGTTTCACTAATGAGCAGTTCTTC.

The chain combines TRBV11-1 with TRBJ2-3; 9 bases are a match to TRBD2. The germline V gene encodes CDR1 SGHAT and CDR2 FQDESV (reference sequence). The CDR3 contains 15 residues. Trimming removed 5 bases from V and 2 bases from J; junction bases left unmatched: 5. CDR3: CASSPTSGLTDTQYF. In DNA, the CDR3 is TGTGCCAGCAGCCCGACTAGCGGCCTCACAGATACGCAGTATTTT.

The V and J genes are TRBV28 and TRBJ1-3; D is ambiguous. Germline V gene sequence: CDR1 MDHEN, CDR2 SYDVKM. V lost 6 bases, J lost 7 bases, and 19 bases lay in between. This CDR3 comprises 15 residues. CDR3 nucleotides: TGTGCCAGCAGCCGCCTGACATTCTCTTGGAACACCATATATTTT. Protein: CASSRLTFSWNTIYF.

This clone was recorded a few times. The rearrangement links TRBV27 to TRBJ1-2; 7 nucleotides line up with TRBD1. Germline V gene lookup returns CDR1 MNHEY and CDR2 SMNVEV (reference sequence). V was clipped by 5 bases and J by 2 bases; unmatched bases: 8. The CDR3 has 15 residues. CDR3 sequence (DNA): TGTGCCAGCAGTCCACGGACAGGCGGCAACTATGGCTACACCTTC. It is translated as CASSPRTGGNYGYTF.

The rearrangement links TRBV2 to TRBJ2-2; tentatively, D is TRBD1 (5 bases). The CDR3 sequence is 13 residues long. With 6 bases removed from V and 4 bases from J, the gap between germline ends came to 9 bases. Germline CDR1 is SNHLY and CDR2 is FYNNEI. Here the CDR3 DNA reads TGTGCCAGCAGGGTAGGGGTCACCGGGGAGCTGTTTTTT. It is translated as CASRVGVTGELFF. The full variable domain, with the rest looked up from reference TRBV2 and TRBJ2-2, is EPEVTQTPSHQVTQMGQEVILRCVPISNHLYFYWYRQILGQKVEFLVSFYNNEISEKSEIFDDQFSVERPDGSNFTLKIRSTKLEDSAMYFCASRVGVTGELFFGEGSRLTVL.

The rearrangement links TRBV5-1 to TRBJ2-2; 12 bases line up with TRBD2. Germline-derived CDR1 and CDR2 are SGHRS and YFSETQ. V shed 4 bases and J 4 bases; nucleotides not matched to a gene: 2. This CDR3 comprises 15 residues. This CDR3 reads CASSRTSGATGELFF. The CDR3 DNA reads TGCGCCAGCAGCAGGACTAGCGGGGCCACCGGGGAGCTGTTTTTT.